A selection of T cell receptor beta chains follows, all from one sample in a study of preoperative IRX-2 immunotherapy in early breast cancer. Profiled with immunoSEQ multiplex PCR; TCRdb holds only in-frame clones, not every one. This table has fewer than 25,000 clones, 85% to 90% appearing once. The sample here was tumor tissue, taken after IRX-2 immunotherapy. These receptors all stem from a human donor with breast cancer. Each CDR3 is given with its conserved first and last residue. The D gene is left open where the match is weak. Not all rows give a size; the values are once, few, many and, for expanded clones, a class.

j_call v_call d_call clone_size cdr3_aa cdr3_nt
TRBJ1-3 TRBV19 - - CASSRALGQNSGNTIYF TGTGCCAGTAGCAGAGCCCTCGGACAGAATTCTGGAAACACCATATATTTT
TRBJ2-5 TRBV4-2 TRBD2 - CASSLGLAGGQTQYF TGTGCCAGCAGCCTGGGACTAGCGGGGGGGCAGACCCAGTACTTC
TRBJ2-7 TRBV9 - few CASSSSPVKRNF TGTGCCAGCAGTTCATCCCCAGTTAAGCGAAACTTC
TRBJ1-2 TRBV28 - once CASSFYLHYGYTF TGTGCCAGCAGTTTTTACCTCCACTATGGCTACACCTTC
TRBJ2-1 TRBV5-1 TRBD1 - CASSPRTGVVTEQFF TGCGCCAGCAGCCCCCGGACAGGGGTGGTGACTGAGCAGTTCTTC
TRBJ2-1 TRBV7-2 TRBD2 - CASSAVMVAGGVEQFF TGTGCCAGCAGCGCAGTCATGGTAGCGGGGGGGGTTGAGCAGTTCTTC
TRBJ2-3 TRBV14 - - CASSFRQVTDTQYF TGTGCCAGCAGCTTCCGACAGGTCACAGATACGCAGTATTTT
TRBJ2-1 TRBV9 - - CASSSRNEQFF TGTGCCAGCAGCTCCCGCAATGAGCAGTTCTTC
TRBJ1-5 TRBV19 TRBD1 - CATTGQNNQPQHF TGTGCCACAACGGGACAGAACAATCAGCCCCAGCATTTT
TRBJ2-1 TRBV27 - - CATIGGNEQFF TGTGCCACCATTGGGGGGAATGAGCAGTTCTTC
TRBJ1-1 TRBV5-1 TRBD1 - CASSLQGQGGTEAFF TGCGCCAGCAGCTTGCAAGGACAGGGAGGCACTGAAGCTTTCTTT
TRBJ2-7 TRBV21-1 - - CASSSRRPSGGANYEQYF TGTGCCAGCAGCTCCCGCAGGCCTAGCGGGGGGGCCAACTACGAACAGTACTTC
TRBJ2-6 TRBV2 TRBD1 - CASRAGQARSGANVLTF TGTGCCAGCAGAGCAGGACAGGCGCGCTCTGGGGCCAACGTCCTGACTTTC
TRBJ1-5 TRBV21-1 - - CASSRGTHFFSNQPQHF TGTGCCAGCAGCAGGGGGACACACTTCTTTAGCAATCAGCCCCAGCATTTT
TRBJ1-4 TRBV7-9 TRBD1 - CASSPGQGFEKLFF TGTGCCAGCAGCCCCGGACAGGGTTTTGAAAAACTGTTTTTT
TRBJ2-3 TRBV5-1 - - CASSFGASTDTQYF TGCGCCAGCAGCTTCGGGGCCTCCACAGATACGCAGTATTTT
TRBJ1-2 TRBV11-3 TRBD1 - CASTPAGGRDGYTF TGTGCCAGCACCCCTGCAGGGGGGCGCGATGGCTACACCTTC
TRBJ2-2 TRBV19 - - CASIASLNTGELFF TGTGCCAGTATCGCCAGCCTGAACACCGGGGAGCTGTTTTTT
TRBJ1-3 TRBV14 TRBD1 - CASSRGQGTGNTIYF TGTGCCAGCAGCCGCGGACAGGGAACCGGAAACACCATATATTTT
TRBJ2-1 TRBV6-1 - - CASGDNEQFF TGTGCCAGCGGGGACAATGAGCAGTTCTTC
TRBJ1-3 TRBV19 - - CASSIVSSGNTIYF TGTGCCAGTAGTATCGTGTCCTCTGGAAACACCATATATTTT
TRBJ2-1 TRBV5-8 TRBD2 - CASSQLAGVSYNEQFF TGTGCCAGCAGCCAACTAGCGGGGGTCTCCTACAATGAGCAGTTCTTC
TRBJ2-5 TRBV11-3 - few CASSLLSGQETQYF TGTGCCAGCAGCTTACTCAGCGGCCAAGAGACCCAGTACTTC
TRBJ1-5 TRBV19 - once CASVDQPAGSNQPQHF TGTGCCAGTGTGGACCAACCCGCGGGTAGCAATCAGCCCCAGCATTTT
TRBJ1-6 TRBV6-5 - - CASTPDRNNSPLHF TGTGCCAGCACCCCGGACAGAAATAATTCACCCCTCCACTTT
TRBJ1-2 TRBV7-2 - - CASSFGLTDGYTF TGTGCCAGCAGCTTTGGACTAACGGATGGCTACACCTTC
TRBJ2-2 TRBV14 - - CASSPRGRSGELFF TGTGCCAGCAGCCCCCGAGGCAGGAGCGGGGAGCTGTTTTTT
TRBJ2-7 TRBV5-8 - - CASSSGRDTGSYEQYF TGTGCCAGCAGCTCCGGCCGGGACACGGGCTCCTACGAGCAGTACTTC
TRBJ1-1 TRBV7-9 TRBD1 - CASSATGGDVNTEAFF TGTGCCAGCAGCGCCACAGGGGGCGACGTGAACACTGAAGCTTTCTTT
TRBJ2-1 TRBV28 - - CASSSSKADSYNEQFF TGTGCCAGCAGTTCCTCGAAGGCAGACTCCTACAATGAGCAGTTCTTC
TRBJ1-1 TRBV19 TRBD1 - CASTDFTGASEAFF TGTGCCAGTACCGACTTTACAGGGGCTAGTGAAGCTTTCTTT
TRBJ2-1 TRBV19 TRBD2 - CASKEGGGDPPLF TGTGCCAGTAAGGAGGGCGGGGGGGATCCACCACTCTTC
TRBJ2-1 TRBV7-8 - - CAGALGDEQFF TGTGCCGGAGCCCTGGGTGATGAGCAGTTCTTC
TRBJ2-5 TRBV6-1 - once CASSEAFRAGETQYF TGTGCCAGCAGTGAAGCGTTCAGGGCCGGGGAGACCCAGTACTTC
TRBJ2-1 TRBV12-2 - - CASSSWVNEQFF TGTGCCAGCAGCTCTTGGGTGAATGAGCAGTTCTTC
TRBJ1-1 TRBV11-3 TRBD1 - CASSPGQVGMNTEAFF TGTGCCAGCAGCCCCGGACAGGTTGGAATGAACACTGAAGCTTTCTTT
TRBJ1-6 TRBV11-3 - - CASSLSGANSPLHF TGTGCCAGCAGCTTATCAGGGGCAAATTCACCCCTCCACTTT
TRBJ1-3 TRBV30 - - CAWSVKGGGNTIYF TGTGCCTGGAGTGTAAAGGGGGGAGGAAACACCATATATTTT
TRBJ2-3 TRBV20-1 - - CSAKVRDRQYF TGCAGTGCTAAAGTAAGGGATAGGCAGTATTTT
TRBJ2-1 TRBV6-5 TRBD1 - CASSYGTVSYNEQFF TGTGCCAGCAGTTATGGGACAGTCTCCTACAATGAGCAGTTCTTC
TRBJ2-1 TRBV6-1 TRBD2 - CASSDGSGGRYNEQFF TGTGCCAGCAGTGACGGGAGCGGGGGAAGATACAATGAGCAGTTCTTC
TRBJ2-6 TRBV30 - - CAWMTPGRGRSNVLTF TGTGCCTGGATGACACCGGGGCGAGGAAGGTCCAACGTCCTGACTTTC
TRBJ2-1 TRBV6-5 - - CAVGRGSYNEQFF TGTGCCGTAGGGCGCGGATCATACAATGAGCAGTTCTTC
TRBJ2-1 TRBV15 TRBD1 - CATSSPGQEYNEQFF TGTGCCACCAGCAGTCCGGGACAGGAATACAATGAGCAGTTCTTC
TRBJ1-2 TRBV11-3 TRBD1 once CASSSPSGTGGRSYTF TGTGCCAGCAGCTCCCCCTCGGGGACAGGGGGCCGTAGCTACACCTTC
TRBJ2-5 TRBV7-6 TRBD2 - CASSSVLSGGAEETQYF TGTGCCAGCAGCTCTGTCCTGTCCGGGGGGGCCGAGGAGACCCAGTACTTC